The 11 T cell receptor beta chains given below trace back to one sample, sequenced in a study of OX40 agonist ivuxolimab in advanced cancers. Assay used: immunoSEQ multiplex PCR; TCRdb lists only in-frame clones, some missing. The sample has some 57,000 clones; 86% are singletons. The sequencing here drew on CD4+ or CD8+ T cells sorted from blood, taken in a trial of the OX40 agonist ivuxolimab. All receptors derive from an adult with an advanced solid tumor such as melanoma, head and neck, liver or kidney cancer.

This sequence joins TRBV5-4 and TRBJ2-5; 7 positions agree with TRBD2. This CDR3 is 15 amino acids long. Trimming took 0 bases from V and 5 from J; bases not matched to a gene: 7. Germline-derived CDR1 and CDR2 are SGHNT and YYREEE (reference sequence). The CDR3 loop reads CASSLALGEGETQYF. CDR3 DNA: TGTGCCAGCAGCTTGGCCCTAGGGGAGGGGGAGACCCAGTACTTC.

This rearrangement joins TRBV5-1 to TRBJ1-5; D is undetermined. V was clipped by 0 bases and J by 7 bases, with 8 bases between them. The CDR3 sequence is 13 residues long. Germline CDR1 reads SGHRS; CDR2 reads YFSETQ. DNA for the CDR3: TGCGCCAGCAGCTTGGAAGGGATCCAGCCCCAGCATTTT. Encoded protein: CASSLEGIQPQHF.

The CDR3 spells CAWDSGTSGINVFF. DNA of the CDR3: TGTGCCTGGGACAGTGGGACTAGCGGCATTAATGTGTTCTTC. The J gene is TRBJ2-1, the V gene TRBV30; 11 bases map to TRBD2. V lost 5 bases, J lost 15 bases, and 15 bases stayed unmatched. The CDR3 covers 14 residues. Per germline, CDR1 GTSNPN and CDR2 SVGIG (reference sequence).

V gene TRBV9 combines with J gene TRBJ2-3; 7 positions match TRBD2. The CDR3 extends over 14 amino acids. After removal of 6 bases from V and 2 bases from J, the junction contained 6 bases not matched to a gene. CDR1 is SGDLS and CDR2 is YYNGEE in the germline V gene. Here the CDR3 DNA reads TGTGCCAGCACCCGGACTAGGAACACAGATACGCAGTATTTT. It encodes CASTRTRNTDTQYF.

Worth noting for this clone: The identical CDR3 is also encoded by other nucleotide sequences in the sample. The chain is built from TRBV7-9 and TRBJ2-7; D remains unclear. The germline CDR1 and CDR2 sequences are SEHNR and FQNEAQ (reference sequence). Trimming removed 4 bases at V and 3 bases at J, with 10 bases between. The CDR3 extends over 13 amino acids. The CDR3 DNA reads TGTGCCAGCAGCTCCGGACGGATCTACGAGCAGTACTTC. Its translation: CASSSGRIYEQYF.

This clone was seen a single time. The chain couples TRBV9 to TRBJ2-1, with D perhaps matching TRBD2 (6 bases). The length of the CDR3 is 15 residues. The germline CDR1 and CDR2 sequences are SGDLS and YYNGEE. Trimming removed 2 bases at V and 5 bases at J, with 14 bases between. CDR3 DNA sequence: TGTGCCAGCAGCGTCCAAGGGACTTCTAACAATGAGCAGTTCTTC. Amino acid sequence: CASSVQGTSNNEQFF.

The rearrangement uses TRBV7-2 and TRBJ2-2; the D gene is possibly TRBD2 (5 bases). Germline CDR1 SGHTA, CDR2 FQGNSA. The CDR3 is 15 amino acids. The ends were cut back, 2 bases at V and 1 base at J, with 8 bases in the middle. The chain's CDR3 is CASSLIGLNTGELFF. For the CDR3, the DNA is TGTGCCAGCAGCTTAATCGGACTGAACACCGGGGAGCTGTTTTTT.

This sequence joins TRBV21-1 and TRBJ1-1. TRBV21-1 is flagged as a pseudogene. This CDR3 contains 15 residues. The CDR3 loop is CASSMGSGRDTEAFF. CDR3 nucleotide sequence: TGTGCCAGCAGCATGGGGTCCGGGAGGGACACTGAAGCTTTCTTT.

The CDR3 bases are TGTGCCAGCAGTCCCCTCTCCTACAATGAGCAGTTCTTC. Translating gives CASSPLSYNEQFF. The gene calls are TRBV6-5 and TRBJ2-1; D ambiguous. The germline V gene encodes CDR1 MNHEY and CDR2 SVGAGI. The V gene lost 5 bases and the J gene lost 0 bases, with 5 bases spanning the gap. This CDR3 is 13 amino acids long.

In this sample, this clone turned up a few times. The J gene is TRBJ1-5, the V gene TRBV18; 8 bases are a match to TRBD1. The trim removed 4 bases at V and 7 bases at J, leaving 0 bases unmatched. Germline V gene lookup returns CDR1 KGHSH and CDR2 LQKENI. This CDR3 has 12 residues. The chain's CDR3 is CASSRTGQPQHF. The CDR3 DNA reads TGTGCCAGCTCACGGACAGGGCAGCCCCAGCATTTT.

The chain has TRBV28 and TRBJ1-4; TRBD1 matches 7 bases. Germline assignment: CDR1 MDHEN and CDR2 SYDVKM. There are 15 residues in the CDR3. V trimming: 6 bases; J trimming: 4 bases; junction bases outside the gene matches: 8. The CDR3 here is CASRSGTADNEKLFF. The CDR3 DNA sequence: TGTGCCAGCAGATCAGGGACAGCTGATAATGAAAAACTGTTTTTT.